These T cell receptor beta chains were read from a single sample in a study of regulatory T cells. TCRdb's copy holds only in-frame clones and misses some; the assay was immunoSEQ multiplex PCR. The sample shows approximately 37,000 clones, 89% of them seen only once. Sequences were obtained from conventional CD4+ T cells sorted from blood. Receptors were obtained from a person between 18 and 30 years old with CD3G deficiency. Each CDR3 is given with its conserved first and last residue. Fields, in order: V gene, J gene, CDR3 protein.

>TRBV18|TRBJ2-7
CASSLRDPPYEQYF
>TRBV11-2|TRBJ2-7
CASSSSSRDRPYEQYF
>TRBV7-9|TRBJ2-3
CASSQNSDTQYF
>TRBV5-1|TRBJ1-2
CASSLGVSSSGYGYTF
>TRBV27|TRBJ1-6
CASKRGDNSPLHF
>TRBV5-1|TRBJ2-3
CASSLAGQPTDTQYF
>TRBV18|-
CASSPGLGDEQYF
>TRBV6-5|TRBJ1-1
CASRAYAGEAFF
>TRBV7-2|TRBJ2-7
CASSFTGGHEQYF
>TRBV5-1|TRBJ1-4
CASRPTPTNEKLFF
>TRBV28|TRBJ1-4
CASRALQGTNEKLFF
>TRBV4-1|TRBJ2-5
CASSQGWGGGTAVYF
>TRBV6-1|TRBJ2-7
CASSEVGTYEQYF
>TRBV18|TRBJ2-3
CASSPQARDTQYF
>TRBV5-1|TRBJ2-3
CASSLATGSRDTQYF
>TRBV28|TRBJ2-7
CASSFLDRGSEQYF